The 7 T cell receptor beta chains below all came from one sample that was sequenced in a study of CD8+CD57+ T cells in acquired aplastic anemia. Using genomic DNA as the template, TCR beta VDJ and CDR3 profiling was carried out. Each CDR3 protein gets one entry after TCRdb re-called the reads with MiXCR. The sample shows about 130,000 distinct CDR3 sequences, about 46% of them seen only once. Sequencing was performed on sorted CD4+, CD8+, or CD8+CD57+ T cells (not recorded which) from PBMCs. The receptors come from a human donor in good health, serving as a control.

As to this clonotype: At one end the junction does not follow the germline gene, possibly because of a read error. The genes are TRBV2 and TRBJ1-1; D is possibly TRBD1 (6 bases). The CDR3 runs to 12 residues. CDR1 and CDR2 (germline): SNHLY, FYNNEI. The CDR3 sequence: CASSGTASEASF. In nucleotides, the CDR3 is TGTGCCAGCAGTGGGACAGCATCGGAAGCTTCCTTT.

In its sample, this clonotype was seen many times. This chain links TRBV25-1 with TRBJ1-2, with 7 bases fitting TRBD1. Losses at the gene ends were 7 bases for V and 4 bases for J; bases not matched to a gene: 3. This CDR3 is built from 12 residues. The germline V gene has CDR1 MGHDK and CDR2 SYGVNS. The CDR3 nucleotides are TGTGCCAGCATGGGACAGCCCTATGGCTACACCTTC. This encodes CASMGQPYGYTF.

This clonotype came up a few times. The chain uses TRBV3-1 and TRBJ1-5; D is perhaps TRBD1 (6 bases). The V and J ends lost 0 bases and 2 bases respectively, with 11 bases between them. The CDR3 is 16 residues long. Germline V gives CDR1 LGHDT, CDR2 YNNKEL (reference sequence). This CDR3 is CASSQEGGLGNQPQHF. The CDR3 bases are TGTGCCAGCAGCCAAGAGGGGGGGCTGGGCAATCAGCCCCAGCATTTT.

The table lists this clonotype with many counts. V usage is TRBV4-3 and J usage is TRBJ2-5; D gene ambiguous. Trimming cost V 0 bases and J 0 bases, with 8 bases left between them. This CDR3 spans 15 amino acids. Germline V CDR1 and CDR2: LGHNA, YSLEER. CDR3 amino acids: CASSQDYAYQETQYF. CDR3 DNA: TGCGCCAGCAGCCAAGATTATGCCTACCAAGAGACCCAGTACTTC.

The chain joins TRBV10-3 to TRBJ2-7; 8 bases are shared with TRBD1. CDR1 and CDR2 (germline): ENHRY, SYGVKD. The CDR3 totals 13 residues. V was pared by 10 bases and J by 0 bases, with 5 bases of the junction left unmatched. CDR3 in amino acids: CATQGAVSYEQYF. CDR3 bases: TGTGCCACCCAGGGGGCCGTCTCCTACGAGCAGTACTTC.

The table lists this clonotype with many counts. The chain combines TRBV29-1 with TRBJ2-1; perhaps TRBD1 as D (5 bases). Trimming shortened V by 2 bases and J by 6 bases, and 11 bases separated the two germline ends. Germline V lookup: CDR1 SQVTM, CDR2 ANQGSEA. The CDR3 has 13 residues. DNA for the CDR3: TGCAGCGTTGAACAGGGTAGGAGCAATGAGCAGTTCTTC. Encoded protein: CSVEQGRSNEQFF.

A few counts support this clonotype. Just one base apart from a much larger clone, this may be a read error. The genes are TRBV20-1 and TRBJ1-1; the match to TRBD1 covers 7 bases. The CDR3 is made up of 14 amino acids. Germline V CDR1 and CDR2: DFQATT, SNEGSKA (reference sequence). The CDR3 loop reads CGAIPADRASEAFF. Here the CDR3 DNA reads TGCGGTGCTATTCCCGCCGACAGGGCCTCTGAAGCTTTCTTT.